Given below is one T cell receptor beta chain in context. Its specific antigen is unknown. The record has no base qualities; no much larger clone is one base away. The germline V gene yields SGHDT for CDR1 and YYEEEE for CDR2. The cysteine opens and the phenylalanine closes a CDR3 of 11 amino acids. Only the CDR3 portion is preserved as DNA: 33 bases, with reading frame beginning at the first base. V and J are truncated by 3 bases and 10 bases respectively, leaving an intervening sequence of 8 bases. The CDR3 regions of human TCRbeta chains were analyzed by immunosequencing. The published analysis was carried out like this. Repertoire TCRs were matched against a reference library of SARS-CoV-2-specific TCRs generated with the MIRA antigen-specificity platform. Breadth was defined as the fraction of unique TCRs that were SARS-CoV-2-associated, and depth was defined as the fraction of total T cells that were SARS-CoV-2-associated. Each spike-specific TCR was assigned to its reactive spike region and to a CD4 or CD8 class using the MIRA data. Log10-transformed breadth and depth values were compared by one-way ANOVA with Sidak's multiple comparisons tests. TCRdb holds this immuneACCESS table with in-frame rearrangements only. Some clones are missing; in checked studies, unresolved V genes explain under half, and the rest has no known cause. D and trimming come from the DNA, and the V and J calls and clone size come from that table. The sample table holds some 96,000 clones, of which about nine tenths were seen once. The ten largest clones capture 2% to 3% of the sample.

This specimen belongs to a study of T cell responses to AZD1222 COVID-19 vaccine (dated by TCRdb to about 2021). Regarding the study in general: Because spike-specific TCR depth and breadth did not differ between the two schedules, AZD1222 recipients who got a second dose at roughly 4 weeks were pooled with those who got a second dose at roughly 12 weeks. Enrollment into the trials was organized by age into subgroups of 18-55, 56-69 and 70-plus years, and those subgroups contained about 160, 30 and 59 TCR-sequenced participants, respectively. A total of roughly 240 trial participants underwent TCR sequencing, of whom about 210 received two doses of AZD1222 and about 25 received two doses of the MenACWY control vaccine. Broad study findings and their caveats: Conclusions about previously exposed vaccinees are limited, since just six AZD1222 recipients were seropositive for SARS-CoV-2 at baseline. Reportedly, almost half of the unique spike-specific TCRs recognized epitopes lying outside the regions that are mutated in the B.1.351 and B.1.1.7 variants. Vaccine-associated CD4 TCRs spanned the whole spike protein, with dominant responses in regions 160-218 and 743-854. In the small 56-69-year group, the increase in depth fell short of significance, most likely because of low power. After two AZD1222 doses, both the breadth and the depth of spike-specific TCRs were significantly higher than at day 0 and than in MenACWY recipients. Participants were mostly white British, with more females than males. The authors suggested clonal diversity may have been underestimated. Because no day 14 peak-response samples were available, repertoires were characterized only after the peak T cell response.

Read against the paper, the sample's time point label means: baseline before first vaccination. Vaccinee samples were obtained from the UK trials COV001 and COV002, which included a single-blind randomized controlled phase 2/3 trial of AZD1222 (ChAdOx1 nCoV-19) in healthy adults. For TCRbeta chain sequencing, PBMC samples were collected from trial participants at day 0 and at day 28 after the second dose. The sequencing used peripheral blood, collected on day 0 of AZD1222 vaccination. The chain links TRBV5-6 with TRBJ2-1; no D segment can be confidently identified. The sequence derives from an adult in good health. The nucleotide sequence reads TGTGCCAGCAGCTGGCTCGGGGAGCAGTTCTTC. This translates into CASSWLGEQFF. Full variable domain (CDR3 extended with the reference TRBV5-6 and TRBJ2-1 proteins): DAGVTQSPTHLIKTRGQQVTLRCSPKSGHDTVSWYQQALGQGPQFIFQYYEEEERQRGNFPDRFSGHQFPNYSSELNVNALLLGDSALYLCASSWLGEQFFGPGTRLTVL.